Shown below are 20 T cell receptor beta chains from a single sample sequenced in a study of CD8 T cells in ankylosing spondylitis. TCRdb re-called the 5' RACE reads with MiXCR, one entry per CDR3 protein. The sample lists 300,000 to 400,000 distinct CDR3 sequences, roughly 14% occurring once. Sequencing input: blood, either unsorted or a sorted T cell fraction (not recorded which). The receptors originated from a male donor with ankylosing spondylitis or in good health (not recorded which).

The gene calls are TRBV10-3 and TRBJ1-1, with D maybe TRBD1 (5 bases). The length of the CDR3 is 12 residues. V lost 4 bases to trimming and J lost 3 bases, with 6 bases between them. CDR1 and CDR2 from the germline V gene are ENHRY and SYGVKD. The chain's CDR3 is CAISAGDTEAFF. The CDR3 coding sequence is TGTGCCATCAGTGCGGGGGACACTGAAGCTTTCTTT.

In this sample, this clonotype turned up a few times. The CDR3 sequence: CASRRGGNTEAFF. In nucleotides, the CDR3 is TGTGCCAGCAGGAGAGGGGGGAACACTGAAGCTTTCTTT. J is TRBJ1-1 and V is TRBV7-9; D perhaps matches TRBD1 (6 bases). The CDR3 has 13 amino acids. Germline V CDR1 and CDR2: SEHNR, FQNEAQ (reference sequence). V dropped 6 bases and J dropped 1 base, with 9 bases sitting between them. The whole variable domain, filled in from reference TRBV7-9 and TRBJ1-1, reads DTGVSQNPRHKITKRGQNVTFRCDPISEHNRLYWYRQTLGQGPEFLTYFQNEAQLEKSRLLSDRFSAERPKGSFSTLEIQRTEQGDSAMYLCASRRGGNTEAFFGQGTRLTVV.

The chain carries TRBV6-1 and TRBJ2-1, with 8 bases identical to TRBD2. The germline CDR1 and CDR2 sequences are MNHNS and SASEGT. The length of the CDR3 is 15 residues. Trimming at V came to 5 bases and at J to 3 bases, leaving 6 bases not matched to a gene. CDR3 amino acids: CASSTRLAGYNEQFF. CDR3 DNA: TGTGCCAGCAGTACCCGGCTAGCGGGCTACAATGAGCAGTTCTTC.

The CDR3 DNA reads as TGCGCCAGCAGCCTCCGGGGACAGGGTGAGACCCAGTACTTC. Translating it yields CASSLRGQGETQYF. The chain recombines TRBV4-1 with TRBJ2-5, with 9 bases aligning to TRBD1. The trim removed 4 bases at V and 5 bases at J, leaving 5 bases unmatched. Germline assignment: CDR1 MGHRA and CDR2 YSYEKL. The CDR3 length is 14 residues.

This chain links TRBV15 with TRBJ1-2; weak D call: TRBD1 (6 bases). This CDR3 is 14 amino acids long. Germline V lookup: CDR1 LNHNV, CDR2 YYDKDF (reference sequence). V lost 1 base, J lost 8 bases, and 14 bases lay in between. The CDR3 nucleotides are TGTGCCACCAGCAGAGTCCACAGGGACTGGGGCTACACCTTC. Protein sequence: CATSRVHRDWGYTF.

V gene TRBV12-5 combines with J gene TRBJ1-1, with D unclear. Looked up from germline, CDR1 is LGHNT and CDR2 is FRNRAP. This CDR3 contains 13 residues. V was trimmed by 2 bases and J by 6 bases, leaving 10 bases between them. The CDR3 here is CASGLITVAEAFF. The CDR3 DNA sequence: TGTGCTAGTGGTTTGATCACCGTAGCTGAAGCTTTCTTT.

This chain connects TRBV15 to TRBJ1-4; no definite D call. Trimming left V 1 base short and J 5 bases short, with 8 bases between. The CDR3 length is 14 residues. Germline V gene sequence: CDR1 LNHNV, CDR2 YYDKDF (reference sequence). The DNA for the CDR3 is TGTGCCACCAGCAGAGGAACAGTGAATGAAAAACTGTTTTTT. This codes for CATSRGTVNEKLFF.

V and J are TRBV11-2 and TRBJ2-2, with 7 positions matching TRBD2. This CDR3 comprises 16 residues. Germline CDR1 reads SGHAT; CDR2 reads FQNNGV. Trimming cost V 5 bases and J 6 bases; bases outside gene matches: 12. As DNA, the CDR3 is TGTGCCAGCAGCCTCGGGACTAAAAACACCCCCGGGGAGCTGTTTTTT. Translated: CASSLGTKNTPGELFF.

This clonotype was picked up a small number of times. The J gene is TRBJ2-4, the V gene TRBV3-1; D is uncertain. Germline values: CDR1 LGHDT, CDR2 YNNKEL (reference sequence). The CDR3 sequence is 13 residues long. Trimming removed 2 bases from V and 0 bases from J, with 2 bases in between. CDR3 region: CASSQLAKNIQYF. CDR3 DNA sequence: TGTGCCAGCAGCCAACTAGCCAAAAACATTCAGTACTTC.

This clonotype has more than one count but fewer than ten. This chain connects TRBV3-1 to TRBJ2-7, with TRBD2 matching over 15 bases. Germline CDR1 is LGHDT and CDR2 is YNNKEL (reference sequence). J was trimmed by 5 bases and V by 5 bases; bases with no gene match: 10. The CDR3 loop spans 17 amino acids. The CDR3 reads CASSYGLAGGPPHEQYF. The DNA of the CDR3 is TGTGCCAGCAGCTACGGACTAGCGGGAGGGCCTCCCCACGAGCAGTACTTC.

In this sample, this clonotype turned up a few times. One end of the junction does not line up with germline, which may come from a read error. This chain uses TRBV5-1 with TRBJ1-3; no definite D call. The CDR3 has 12 residues. Germline CDR1 reads SGHRS; CDR2 reads YFSETQ. CDR3 nucleotides: TGCGCCAGCGGCTTTGACGGAAACACCATATATTTT. Protein sequence: CASGFDGNTIYF.

This chain uses TRBV21-1 with TRBJ1-1; the D segment call TRBD1 is taken from the table without a DNA check. TRBV21-1 is a known pseudogene. This CDR3 has 13 residues. CDR3 nucleotides: TGTGCCAGCAGCGGACCAGGGGGCACTGAAGCTTTCTTT. Residues: CASSGPGGTEAFF.

The sample holds a few counts of this clonotype. The gene calls are TRBV4-1 and TRBJ2-2; 8 nucleotides match TRBD1. The CDR3 consists of 17 residues. Germline-derived CDR1 and CDR2 are MGHRA and YSYEKL. V was clipped by 6 bases and J by 2 bases; unmatched bases: 11. This CDR3 reads CASSSPAGTGNTGELFF. Written as DNA, the CDR3 is TGCGCCAGCAGTTCTCCAGCCGGGACAGGCAACACCGGGGAGCTGTTTTTT.

In its sample, this clonotype was seen a few times. The V gene is TRBV6-1, the J gene TRBJ2-2; D remains unclear. Germline CDR1 MNHNS, CDR2 SASEGT. CDR3 length: 12 amino acids. V lost 9 bases to trimming and J lost 3 bases, with 8 bases between them. The CDR3 sequence is CARPWDTGELFF. DNA of the CDR3: TGTGCCAGGCCGTGGGACACCGGGGAGCTGTTTTTT.

The rearrangement joins TRBV30 to TRBJ2-3; D may be TRBD2 (5 bases). Germline CDR1 is GTSNPN and CDR2 is SVGIG (reference sequence). The CDR3 has 13 residues. V lost 5 bases, J lost 2 bases, and 11 bases lay in between. As DNA, the CDR3 is TGTGCCTGGTTCACAGACTACACAGATACGCAGTATTTT. Translating gives CAWFTDYTDTQYF. The complete variable domain, with remaining parts taken from reference TRBV30 and TRBJ2-3, reads SQTIHQWPATLVQPVGSPLSLECTVEGTSNPNLYWYRQAAGRGLQLLFYSVGIGQISSEVPQNLSASRPQDRQFILSSKKLLLSDSGFYLCAWFTDYTDTQYFGPGTRLTVL.

This clonotype has a count of ten or more. The V and J genes are TRBV20-1 and TRBJ2-1, with 13 bases matching TRBD2. This CDR3 has 15 residues. Germline V gene sequence: CDR1 DFQATT, CDR2 SNEGSKA (reference sequence). The J segment lost 4 bases and the V segment lost 5 bases, leaving 5 bases of the junction unmatched. CDR3 in amino acids: CSASRLAGGYNEQFF. The CDR3 nucleotides read TGCAGTGCTTCCCGACTAGCGGGAGGTTACAATGAGCAGTTCTTC.

This chain's CDR3 is CASSLFLSGNYGYTF. For the CDR3, the DNA is TGTGCCAGCAGTTTATTCTTGTCAGGGAACTATGGCTACACCTTC. V is TRBV12-3 or TRBV12-4 and J is TRBJ1-2, with D perhaps TRBD1 (5 bases). This CDR3 is built from 15 residues. Trimming removed 2 bases at V and 2 bases at J, with 12 bases between.

This clonotype was recorded a few times. The chain links TRBV4-2 to TRBJ1-6, with TRBD1 as a possible D gene (5 bases). Trimming removed 4 bases at V and 6 bases at J, with 10 bases between. The length of the CDR3 is 14 residues. Per germline, CDR1 LGHNA and CDR2 YNFKEQ. The chain's CDR3 is CASSLRQTNSPLHF. The DNA for the CDR3 is TGTGCCAGCAGCCTCCGACAGACTAATTCACCCCTCCACTTT.

This clonotype was detected ten times or more. The chain couples TRBV7-8 to TRBJ1-5; D gene unclear. V was pared by 1 base and J by 7 bases, with 8 bases between. From germline, CDR1 is SGHVS and CDR2 FQNEAQ. The CDR3 is 13 amino acids. The CDR3 DNA is TGTGCCAGCAGCTTAGGCCGAGGGCAGCCCCAGCATTTT. This encodes CASSLGRGQPQHF.

This clonotype was observed many times. The chain uses TRBV6-6 and TRBJ1-2; no reliable D call. The germline gives CDR1 MNHNY, CDR2 SVGAGI (reference sequence). V was pared by 0 bases and J by 8 bases, with 10 bases between. This CDR3 has 13 residues. The CDR3 is CASSYSREGGYTF. The DNA of the CDR3 is TGTGCCAGCAGTTACTCCCGGGAGGGAGGCTACACCTTC.